The rows below give T cell receptor beta chains drawn from one sample of a study of blood T cell repertoires in COVID-19. Using immunoSEQ multiplex PCR, the repertoire was profiled, and TCRdb retains in-frame clones only, with some absent. The top ten clones hold over 2.5% of a sample with 150,000 to 200,000 clones, about 80% of them seen once. The sample was peripheral blood. These receptor sequences come from a human donor with acute or convalescent COVID-19. The donor label of this sample is uncertain. The conserved cysteine and the conserved F or W are not part of the CDR3 here.

TRBV19	TRBJ2-6	ASSIRRGQALSRGANVLT
TRBV5-1	TRBJ1-5	ASSALPGNQPQH
TRBV28	TRBJ2-3	ASSLTPSGDSTDTQY
TRBV12-3/TRBV12-4	TRBJ1-2	ASKGRAYRYT
TRBV29-1	TRBJ1-2	SVSRTGNYGYT
TRBV3-1/TRBV3-2	TRBJ2-7	ATSSWGGYEQY
TRBV14	TRBJ2-1	ASSQGGGQGLLDEQF
TRBV7-3	TRBJ2-5	ASSLMGRGPQETQY
TRBV19	TRBJ2-5	ASSLLTGGAETQY
TRBV19	TRBJ2-2	ASGTRRENTGELF
TRBV6-5	TRBJ2-7	ASGLRGMEQY
TRBV4-1	TRBJ2-5	ASSQVGTSGRRAQETQY
TRBV2	TRBJ2-2	ASSGPKGLAGGTNTGELF
TRBV9	TRBJ1-2	ASSADRVPYGYT
TRBV3-1/TRBV3-2	TRBJ2-1	ASSPLGSEQF
TRBV5-4	TRBJ1-1	ASSLEVGRTEAF
TRBV7-6	TRBJ2-1	ASSFGSTGLYNEQF
TRBV19	TRBJ1-5	ASGGHRNQPQH
TRBV14	TRBJ2-1	ASSRGVASGLAGPNEQF
TRBV11-2	TRBJ2-5	ASSLQGSIQETQY
TRBV28	TRBJ2-7	ASSPMHPSSGSYEQY
TRBV7-9	TRBJ2-1	ASSLDVGLLNEQF
TRBV11-2	TRBJ2-5	ASSLTSYEETQY
TRBV5-1	TRBJ2-1	ASRGLVSDEQF
TRBV10-3	TRBJ1-5	AISESGQGGQPQH
TRBV29-1	TRBJ1-2	SVGAANYGYT
TRBV10-2	TRBJ1-4	ASSKQGATNEKLF
TRBV20-1	TRBJ2-1	SASLPLQGTGGELSPGGF
TRBV9	TRBJ2-2	ASMSGSNTGELF
TRBV19	TRBJ1-1	ASSPGGQGNTEAF
TRBV10-3	TRBJ2-1	AISQGGLGHEQF
TRBV6-5	TRBJ2-7	ASSPQASGPYEQY
TRBV6-1	TRBJ1-3	ASTEQGTASGNTIY
TRBV7-8	TRBJ1-1	ASSIDRGNTEAF
TRBV28	TRBJ1-1	ASSSLSEAF
TRBV28	TRBJ2-3	ASSDPGGRQTDTQY
TRBV5-1	TRBJ2-7	ASAATSGGYEQY
TRBV27	TRBJ2-3	ASSFAGGVTDTQY
TRBV30	TRBJ1-1	AWSPPGGGSNTEAF
TRBV6-5	TRBJ1-4	ASIGVGRTNEKLF
TRBV27	TRBJ1-2	ASSSRPGGGYGYT
TRBV5-4	TRBJ2-3	ASSLAGRGPTDTQY